This TCR beta chain is from a study of type 1 and type 2 diabetes patients (dated by TCRdb to about 2016). About the investigation overall: Recruited in China, the cohort was made up of eight or nine type 1 diabetes patients, a few type 2 diabetes patients and about 6 nondiabetic controls. In the study, high-throughput sequencing was used to profile TCRbeta repertoires so that type 1 diabetes, type 2 diabetes and nondiabetic individuals could be compared. Paired-end sequencing of TCRbeta libraries was performed on Illumina HiSeq 2000 or MiSeq instruments. Comparing roughly 21-cycle and approximately 26-cycle amplification showed similar V gene usage, suggesting similar primer efficiencies and random PCR bias. The whole study generated about 18 million paired-end reads. Type 2 diabetes patients served as a disease comparison group for the type 1 diabetes patients. Across the study, CD4+ and CD8+ T cells were positively selected from PBMCs using CD4 or CD8 MicroBeads on MACS columns. Results and caveats for the whole study, not just this receptor: Type 2 diabetes patients had few highly-expanded CD4+ clones, median one, accounting for a median roughly 4% of reads. Because only a limited number of T2D and control samples were sequenced, some T1D-only HECs might also be present in more T2D or control samples. In both CD4+ and CD8+ T cells, type 2 diabetes repertoires were highly diverse and significantly more diverse than type 1 diabetes repertoires. The study groups were not matched for age and gender, which could bias interpretation. V and J gene usage patterns of type 2 diabetes and control samples were highly correlated, averaging approximately 0.97 between samples.

For sequencing, an Illumina MiSeq was employed. For TCRbeta CDR3 amplification, the template was genomic DNA taken from the sorted T cell subsets. The TCRbeta CDR3 region was amplified by multiplex PCR with 30 forward and 13 reverse primers. AMPure XP beads were used to purify the PCR products, after which a second approximately 25-cycle PCR added indices and adaptors. Before sequencing, the libraries were purified from gel with the QIAquick Gel Extraction Kit. The authors processed their data as follows. FLASH was used to merge paired-end reads, and IgBLAST was used to align the merged reads to IMGT V, D and J germline references. After reads whose alignment identity to germline references fell below 70% were discarded, about 12 million reads remained study-wide. CDR3 boundaries, reading frame and productivity were assigned following IMGT definitions. A highly-expanded clone was defined as any clone making up 1% or more of reads, and normalized Shannon entropy served as the measure of diversity. Group differences in Shannon entropy were tested with unpaired two-tailed t-tests. TCRdb reprocessed the public reads (quality trimming at Q25 with fastp, clone calling with MiXCR) and kept in-frame beta chains. Each entry merges the rows of one CDR3 protein and shows their most common DNA and genes. These V and J calls originate from TCRdb's pipeline instead of the authors' own analysis. This sample is represented by more than 250,000 distinct CDR3 sequences; more than 40% of them were singletons. The ten largest clones capture roughly an eighth of the sample.

Every diabetic patient fulfilled standard classification criteria for type 1 or type 2 diabetes, and glucose and C-peptide were measured using WHO-recommended methods. Donors with other autoimmune diseases or infections within the previous four weeks were excluded from participation. Approximately 9.7 milliliters of peripheral blood were drawn from each participant. LymphoPrep density separation was used to isolate PBMCs. Based on the germline V gene, the CDR1 and CDR2 sequences are SNHLY and FYNNEI. V drops 2 bases and J drops 4 bases, leaving 8 bases in between. Including the terminal cysteine and phenylalanine, the CDR3 comprises 13 residues. Left in the record is the CDR3 DNA by itself, 39 bases read in frame from the first base. Ten or more counts support this clonotype. Its target antigen remains unknown. Base qualities are missing; no much larger clone stands one base away.

The sequencing sample was made of peripheral blood mononuclear cells (PBMCs). This sequence uses TRBV2 and TRBJ1-2, with the D segment identity uncertain. This clonotype originated in a man aged 18 to 29 with type 2 diabetes. The sequence in DNA is TGTGCCAGCAGTGAAAGGTCCACCTATGGCTACACCTTC. This sequence encodes CASSERSTYGYTF.